Listed below are T cell receptor beta chains from one sample, sequenced in a study of cytomegalovirus exposure and HLA in healthy donors. Assay used: immunoSEQ multiplex PCR; TCRdb lists only in-frame clones, some missing. In the table there are about 150,000 clones, 75% to 85% of which are singletons. The material sequenced was PBMCs. The receptors originated from a woman between 40 and 50 years old in good health and CMV-seropositive. CDR3s include the opening cysteine and the closing phenylalanine or tryptophan. The D gene is left open where the match is weak. The size of a clone is reported for some rows only, either as once, few or many, or as a class for expanded clones.

>-|TRBJ2-1|TRBD2|TRBV5-1
TGCGCCAGCAGCTACGGGGGGAGCTCCTACAATGAGCAGTTCTTC
CASSYGGSSYNEQFF
>once|TRBJ2-3|TRBD1|TRBV5-5
TGTGCCAGCAGCCCTCCGGGACAGGGCCCGTCAGGGGATACGCAGTATTTT
CASSPPGQGPSGDTQYF
>-|TRBJ2-1|TRBD2|TRBV19
TGTGCCAGTAGTGCCTGGACTAGCGGGAGGGATGAGCAGTTCTTC
CASSAWTSGRDEQFF
>few|TRBJ2-3|TRBD2|TRBV6-1
TGTGCCAGCAGTGAAGGCGGCGGGAGGACCACAGATACGCAGTATTTT
CASSEGGGRTTDTQYF
>-|TRBJ1-2|TRBD1|TRBV7-2
TGTGCCAGCAGCTTCCGGGACAGCAGCCTGGGAGGCTACACCTTC
CASSFRDSSLGGYTF
>-|TRBJ2-7|TRBD2|TRBV27
TGTGCCAGCAGTTTAGGCCCGCGCGGGAGTAAATACGAGCAGTACTTC
CASSLGPRGSKYEQYF
>-|TRBJ1-5|-|TRBV28
TGTGCCAGCAGCGACGGGACAATTAGCAATCAGCCCCAGCATTTT
CASSDGTISNQPQHF
>-|TRBJ2-3|-|TRBV5-1
TGCGCCAGCAGCTTGGAGGGTCTAGCGACACGCACAGATACGCAGTATTTT
CASSLEGLATRTDTQYF
>-|TRBJ2-3|-|TRBV7-9
TGTGCCAGCAGCTACGGAGGAGGCACAGATACGCAGTATTTT
CASSYGGGTDTQYF
>-|TRBJ2-7|TRBD2|TRBV27
TGTGCCAGCGGCCCTAGCGGAACTTCCTACGAGCAGTACTTC
CASGPSGTSYEQYF
>-|TRBJ2-2|-|TRBV5-5
TGTGCCAGCAGCCAACCTGGGCTCGGGGAGCTGTTTTTT
CASSQPGLGELFF
>-|TRBJ2-7|TRBD2|TRBV25-1
TGTGCCAGCAGTAAGCACCCCAGCCGGGAGGGCTGCTACGAGCAGTACTTC
CASSKHPSREGCYEQYF
>-|TRBJ2-1|TRBD1|TRBV5-5
TGTGCCAGCAGCTTTGGCCGAGACAGGGTTCTTGAGCAGTTCTTC
CASSFGRDRVLEQFF
>-|TRBJ1-2|TRBD1|TRBV27
TGTGCCAGCAGTCCTGGGACAGGGTCCGGCTATGGCTACACCTTC
CASSPGTGSGYGYTF
>few|TRBJ2-3|-|TRBV18
TGTGCCAGCTCACCTTCTAGCGCAGATACGCAGTATTTT
CASSPSSADTQYF
>-|TRBJ2-7|TRBD2|TRBV28
TGTGCCAGCAGTGGACTAGCGGGAGGGTACTCCGAGCAGTACTTC
CASSGLAGGYSEQYF
>-|TRBJ2-7|-|TRBV11-3
TGTGCCAGCGCCCACCCGGGGAAACGCTACGAGCAGTACTTC
CASAHPGKRYEQYF
>-|TRBJ2-7|TRBD1|TRBV19
TGTGCCAGTAGTACGAAAGGACAGGCCTCCTACGAGCAGTACTTC
CASSTKGQASYEQYF
>-|TRBJ2-1|-|TRBV2
TGTGCCATCCAGAAGGCGGGGTGGAATGAGCAGTTCTTC
CAIQKAGWNEQFF
>once|TRBJ2-7|-|TRBV19
TGTGCCAGTAGTATAGTTGGTAGTTGGGAGCAGTACTTC
CASSIVGSWEQYF
>-|TRBJ1-5|-|TRBV29-1
TGCAGCGTTGCGTCAGGGGTTAGCAATCAGCCCCAGCATTTT
CSVASGVSNQPQHF
>once|TRBJ2-5|-|TRBV25-1
TGTGCCAGCAGTGAGGCGGTTGTACCCCAAGAGACCCAGTACTTC
CASSEAVVPQETQYF